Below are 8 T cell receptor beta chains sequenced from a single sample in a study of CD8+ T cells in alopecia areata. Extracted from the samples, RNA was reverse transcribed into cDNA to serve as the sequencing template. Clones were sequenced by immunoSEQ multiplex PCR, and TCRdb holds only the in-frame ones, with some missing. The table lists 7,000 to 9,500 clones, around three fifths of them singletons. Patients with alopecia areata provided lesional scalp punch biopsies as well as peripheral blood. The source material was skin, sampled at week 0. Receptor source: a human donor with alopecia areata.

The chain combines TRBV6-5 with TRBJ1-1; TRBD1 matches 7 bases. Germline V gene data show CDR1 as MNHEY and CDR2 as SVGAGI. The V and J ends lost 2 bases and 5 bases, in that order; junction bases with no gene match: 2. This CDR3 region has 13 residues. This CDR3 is CASSYRGQTEAFF. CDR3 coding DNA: TGTGCCAGCAGTTACAGGGGGCAGACTGAAGCTTTCTTT.

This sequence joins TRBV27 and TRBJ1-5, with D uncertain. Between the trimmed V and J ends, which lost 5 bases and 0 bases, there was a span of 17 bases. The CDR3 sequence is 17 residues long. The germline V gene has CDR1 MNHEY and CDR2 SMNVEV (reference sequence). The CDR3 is CASSLTWTEHSNQPQHF. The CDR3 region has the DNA TGTGCCAGCAGTCTCACCTGGACGGAACATAGCAATCAGCCCCAGCATTTT.

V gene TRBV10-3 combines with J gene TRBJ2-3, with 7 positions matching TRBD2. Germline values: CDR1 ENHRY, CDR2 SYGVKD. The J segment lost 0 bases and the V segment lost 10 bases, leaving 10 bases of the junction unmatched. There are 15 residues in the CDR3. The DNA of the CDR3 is TGTGCCACAAGAGGGGCTAGCGGTAGCACAGATACGCAGTATTTT. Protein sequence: CATRGASGSTDTQYF.

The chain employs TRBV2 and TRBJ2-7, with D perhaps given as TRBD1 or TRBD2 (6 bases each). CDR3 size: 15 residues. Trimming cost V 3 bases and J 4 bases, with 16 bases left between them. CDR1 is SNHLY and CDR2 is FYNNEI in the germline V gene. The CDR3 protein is CASSESTGAVYEQYF. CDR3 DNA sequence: TGTGCCAGCAGTGAGAGTACGGGGGCGGTTTACGAGCAGTACTTC.

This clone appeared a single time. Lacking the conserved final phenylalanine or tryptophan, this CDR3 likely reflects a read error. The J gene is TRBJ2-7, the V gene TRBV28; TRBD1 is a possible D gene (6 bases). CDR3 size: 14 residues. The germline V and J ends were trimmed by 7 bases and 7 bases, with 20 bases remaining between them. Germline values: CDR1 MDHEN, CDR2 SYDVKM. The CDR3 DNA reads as TGTGCCAGCAACGACGGGACAAGAATATATGAGCAGTACTGC. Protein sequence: CASNDGTRIYEQYC.

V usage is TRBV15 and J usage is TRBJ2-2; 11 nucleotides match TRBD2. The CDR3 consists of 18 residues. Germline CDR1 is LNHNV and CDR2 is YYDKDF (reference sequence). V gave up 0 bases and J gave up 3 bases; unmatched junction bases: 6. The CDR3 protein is CATSRDTSGSWYTGELFF. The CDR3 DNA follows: TGTGCCACCAGCAGAGATACTAGCGGGAGTTGGTACACCGGGGAGCTGTTTTTT. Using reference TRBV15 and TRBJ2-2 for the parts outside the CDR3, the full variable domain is DAMVIQNPRYQVTQFGKPVTLSCSQTLNHNVMYWYQQKSSQAPKLLFHYYDKDFNNEADTPDNFQSRRPNTSFCFLDIRSPGLGDTAMYLCATSRDTSGSWYTGELFFGEGSRLTVL.

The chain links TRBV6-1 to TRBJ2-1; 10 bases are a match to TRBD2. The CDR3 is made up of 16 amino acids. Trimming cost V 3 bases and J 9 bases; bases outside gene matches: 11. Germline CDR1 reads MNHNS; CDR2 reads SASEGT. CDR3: CASSDGAGGRFVEQFF. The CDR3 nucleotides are TGTGCCAGCAGTGACGGAGCGGGAGGGCGCTTTGTTGAGCAGTTCTTC.

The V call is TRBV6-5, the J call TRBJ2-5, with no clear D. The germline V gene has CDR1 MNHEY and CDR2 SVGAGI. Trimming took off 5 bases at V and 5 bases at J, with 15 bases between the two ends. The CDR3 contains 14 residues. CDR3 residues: CASSEGPAVETQYF. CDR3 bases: TGTGCCAGCAGTGAAGGCCCAGCAGTTGAGACCCAGTACTTC.